This T cell receptor (beta chain) was retrieved from a study of T cells after yellow fever vaccination. Overall study findings and caveats: The study noted that FACS-sorted repertoires could contain abundant clonotypes contaminating from the bulk population. When the response was secondary, it was weaker but reached its peak faster, day 5 versus 15. The study re-detected most primary-vaccination clones after the booster (around 96% CD4, around 89% CD8).

Universal primer sites and UMIs were introduced during 5'RACE template-switching synthesis of TCR cDNA. TCRdb ran MiXCR on the 5' RACE reads and lists one entry per CDR3 protein. The sample holds 250,000 or so distinct CDR3 sequences, about 7% seen once. Trimming took 6 bases from V and 5 from J, leaving 14 bases between them. Germline lookup yields CDR1 KGHSH and CDR2 LQKENI. This CDR3 contains 13 residues. This clonotype turned up a few times. Antigen unknown. Source: CD4+ T cells sorted from PBMCs, taken on the day of the yellow fever booster vaccination. This sequence was found in a man aged 30 to 39 who received the YFV17D yellow fever vaccine. V usage is TRBV18 and J usage is TRBJ2-7, with D hard to call. The CDR3 DNA is TGTGCCAGCTCGGTCGAGCAAGAGGACGAGCAGTACTTC. It translates to CASSVEQEDEQYF. Full variable domain (outside the CDR3, taken from reference TRBV18 and TRBJ2-7): NAGVMQNPRHLVRRRGQEARLRCSPMKGHSHVYWYRQLPEEGLKFMVYLQKENIIDESGMPKERFSAEFPKEGPSILRIQQVVRGDSAAYFCASSVEQEDEQYFGPGTRLTVT.